The rows below give T cell receptor beta chains drawn from one sample of a study of shared clonotypes between healthy human individuals. This table comes from immunoSEQ multiplex PCR, and its TCRdb copy is limited to in-frame clones, with some not included. Of more than 1,200,000 clones in the sample, about 98.5% were seen once. The specimen sequenced was naive CD4+ T cells sorted from blood. The receptors were gathered from a man in his thirties or forties in good health. CDR3s include the opening cysteine and the closing phenylalanine or tryptophan. Each record gives: J gene, D gene, V gene, clone size, CDR3 protein, CDR3 DNA. A D gene is named only where the DNA matches it firmly. For some rows the clone size is stated as once, few or many, or as a class when expanded; others skip it.

>TRBJ2-3|NA|TRBV21-1|NA
CASRKGGVTDTQYF
TGTGCCAGCAGAAAAGGTGGTGTCACAGATACGCAGTATTTT
>TRBJ2-6|TRBD1|TRBV7-3|NA
CASGQDSGANVLTF
TGTGCCAGCGGACAGGATTCTGGGGCCAACGTCCTGACTTTC
>TRBJ2-5|TRBD1|TRBV9|NA
CASSVVPGQGVETQYF
TGTGCCAGCAGCGTAGTCCCGGGACAGGGAGTTGAGACCCAGTACTTC
>TRBJ2-2|NA|TRBV28|NA
CASRTTTPGELFF
TGTGCCAGCAGGACCACTACCCCCGGGGAGCTGTTTTTT
>TRBJ1-2|NA|TRBV2|once
CASTLQGYYGYTF
TGTGCCAGCACCCTTCAGGGGTACTATGGCTACACCTTC
>TRBJ1-3|NA|TRBV4-2|NA
CASSQDLQSGNTIYF
TGTGCCAGCAGCCAAGATCTACAGTCTGGAAACACCATATATTTT
>TRBJ2-7|TRBD2|TRBV5-1|once
CASSLAGNSGRVYEQYF
TGCGCCAGCAGCTTGGCCGGGAATAGCGGGAGGGTCTACGAGCAGTACTTC
>TRBJ2-3|TRBD2|TRBV7-2|NA
CASSLGEGLIILGTQYF
TGTGCCAGCAGCTTAGGAGAGGGACTAATAATTCTTGGTACGCAGTATTTT
>TRBJ1-1|NA|TRBV5-4|NA
CASSHRARGRNTEAFF
TGTGCCAGCAGTCACCGGGCCCGGGGTCGGAACACTGAAGCTTTCTTT
>TRBJ2-7|NA|TRBV5-6|NA
CASSLGPGIPDDEQYF
TGTGCCAGCAGCTTGGGGCCGGGGATTCCAGACGACGAGCAGTACTTC
>TRBJ2-5|NA|TRBV11-2|NA
CASSLGNRAAETQYF
TGTGCCAGCAGCTTGGGTAACAGGGCAGCAGAGACCCAGTACTTC
>TRBJ2-2|TRBD1|TRBV7-8|NA
CASSYDRELYTTGELFF
TGTGCCAGCAGCTACGACAGGGAACTATATACCACCGGGGAGCTGTTTTTT
>TRBJ1-4|TRBD1|TRBV7-9|NA
CASSLVGDRSEKLFF
TGTGCCAGCAGCTTAGTGGGGGACAGGAGTGAAAAACTGTTTTTT
>TRBJ2-1|NA|TRBV19|once
CASTGGSYNEQFF
TGTGCCAGCACTGGTGGGTCCTACAATGAGCAGTTCTTC
>TRBJ2-7|NA|TRBV28|NA
CASSLLAYEQYF
TGTGCCAGCAGTTTATTAGCGTACGAGCAGTACTTC
>TRBJ2-2|TRBD1|TRBV27|NA
CASRITPAGGTGELFF
TGTGCCAGCCGGATAACCCCTGCAGGGGGCACCGGGGAGCTGTTTTTT
>TRBJ1-1|NA|TRBV18|NA
CASSPPSAGRWTEAFF
TGTGCCAGCTCACCACCGAGCGCAGGCCGGTGGACTGAAGCTTTCTTT
>TRBJ1-5|NA|TRBV7-9|NA
CASSPSGRDQPQHF
TGTGCCAGCAGCCCCTCCGGGCGAGATCAGCCCCAGCATTTT
>TRBJ1-1|NA|TRBV28|NA
CASSGSENTEAFF
TGTGCCAGTTCGGGCAGCGAGAACACTGAAGCTTTCTTT
>TRBJ1-5|NA|TRBV4-2|NA
CASSERNSNQPQHF
TGTGCCAGCTCGGAACGAAATAGCAATCAGCCCCAGCATTTT
>TRBJ2-1|TRBD2|TRBV7-2|NA
CASSLRGTSGIHEQFF
TGTGCCAGCAGCTTACGAGGGACTAGCGGGATTCATGAGCAGTTCTTC
>TRBJ2-1|NA|TRBV9|NA
CASSVEIALGNEQFF
TGTGCCAGCAGCGTAGAAATCGCCCTGGGGAATGAGCAGTTCTTC
>TRBJ2-7|NA|TRBV20-1|NA
CSASSAYEQYF
TGCAGTGCTAGCAGCGCCTACGAGCAGTACTTC
>TRBJ2-7|TRBD1|TRBV27|NA
CASSQSNRTGRVYEQYF
TGTGCCAGCAGCCAAAGCAATCGGACAGGTAGGGTCTACGAGCAGTACTTC
>TRBJ2-1|NA|TRBV6-5|NA
CASRSDRVAQQFF
TGTGCCAGCAGATCAGACCGGGTGGCTCAGCAGTTCTTC
>TRBJ2-1|NA|TRBV15|NA
CATSPTADNEQFF
TGTGCCACCAGTCCGACAGCGGACAATGAGCAGTTCTTC
>TRBJ2-6|NA|TRBV7-9|NA
CASSASSGANVLTF
TGTGCCAGCAGCGCGAGCTCTGGGGCCAACGTCCTGACTTTC
>TRBJ2-1|TRBD2|TRBV28|once
CASSPTSGHSYNEQFF
TGTGCCAGCAGCCCAACTAGCGGGCATTCCTACAATGAGCAGTTCTTC
>TRBJ1-2|NA|TRBV7-9|few
CASSPSGASNGYTF
TGTGCCAGCAGCCCTAGTGGGGCTTCCAATGGCTACACCTTC
>TRBJ2-7|NA|TRBV7-8|NA
CASSLAAPRLVF
TGTGCCAGCAGCTTAGCGGCCCCCAGACTAGTCTTC
>TRBJ2-5|NA|TRBV7-3|NA
CASSIGWAETQYF
TGTGCCAGCAGCATTGGGTGGGCGGAGACCCAGTACTTC
>TRBJ1-4|TRBD1|TRBV5-1|NA
CASSSDRGDEKLFF
TGCGCCAGCAGCTCGGACAGGGGGGATGAAAAACTGTTTTTT
>TRBJ1-1|NA|TRBV28|once
CASSLWTEAFF
TGTGCCAGCAGTTTGTGGACTGAAGCTTTCTTT
>TRBJ2-7|TRBD2|TRBV30|once
CAWRAGTYEQYF
TGTGCCTGGAGAGCGGGAACCTACGAGCAGTACTTC
>TRBJ2-1|TRBD2|TRBV7-9|NA
CASSLLAGEGNEQFF
TGTGCCAGCAGCCTCCTAGCGGGAGAGGGTAATGAGCAGTTCTTC
>TRBJ2-5|NA|TRBV6-5|NA
CASSYSAETQYF
TGTGCCAGCAGTTACTCCGCGGAGACCCAGTACTTC
>TRBJ2-7|NA|TRBV2|NA
CASMKGTSYEQYF
TGTGCCAGCATGAAGGGGACTTCCTACGAGCAGTACTTC
>TRBJ2-4|NA|TRBV10-3|once
CAISESQLAKNIQYF
TGTGCCATCAGTGAGTCGCAGCTAGCCAAAAACATTCAGTACTTC
>TRBJ1-4|NA|TRBV28|once
CASSSGGRGEKLFF
TGTGCCAGCAGTTCCGGAGGGCGGGGTGAAAAACTGTTTTTT
>TRBJ2-7|TRBD2|TRBV7-8|NA
CASSRGTSGTFDEQYF
TGTGCCAGCAGCCGAGGGACTAGCGGGACGTTCGACGAGCAGTACTTC
>TRBJ2-1|NA|TRBV9|NA
CASSVGDYNEQFF
TGTGCCAGCAGCGTAGGCGATTACAATGAGCAGTTCTTC
>TRBJ2-5|NA|TRBV7-2|NA
CASSFGVVEGETQYF
TGTGCCAGCAGCTTCGGGGTTGTGGAGGGCGAGACCCAGTACTTC
>TRBJ2-3|NA|TRBV14|NA
CASSQTKDSDTQYF
TGTGCCAGCAGCCAAACGAAAGACAGTGATACGCAGTATTTT
>TRBJ2-5|NA|TRBV6-1|NA
CASRGLDWETQYF
TGTGCCAGCAGGGGACTTGATTGGGAGACCCAGTACTTC
>TRBJ2-1|TRBD2|TRBV12-5|NA
CASQISIAGGAPYNEQFF
TGTGCTAGTCAAATATCCATAGCGGGAGGAGCTCCCTACAATGAGCAGTTCTTC
>TRBJ2-3|NA|TRBV6-1|NA
CASSEGLPATDTQYF
TGTGCCAGCAGTGAAGGACTCCCGGCCACAGATACGCAGTATTTT
>TRBJ2-1|TRBD2|TRBV5-1|NA
CASSLTSGSKNEQFF
TGCGCCAGCAGCTTGACTAGCGGGAGTAAGAATGAGCAGTTCTTC
>TRBJ2-1|NA|TRBV10-3|NA
CAISVVAEEQFF
TGTGCCATCAGCGTGGTGGCGGAGGAGCAGTTCTTC
>TRBJ2-3|TRBD2|TRBV6-5|NA
CASSRPGSGKDTQYF
TGTGCCAGCAGCCGCCCAGGTAGCGGGAAAGATACGCAGTATTTT
>TRBJ2-1|TRBD2|TRBV29-1|NA
CSVGVLAGEQFF
TGCAGCGTTGGAGTACTAGCGGGGGAGCAGTTCTTC
>TRBJ1-5|NA|TRBV28|NA
CASSLPGRSQHF
TGTGCCAGCAGTCTACCGGGACGATCCCAGCATTTT
>TRBJ2-7|TRBD1|TRBV4-3|once
CASSQRQGLSGSYEQYF
TGCGCCAGCAGCCAGAGACAGGGGCTATCAGGATCCTACGAGCAGTACTTC
>TRBJ1-2|TRBD1|TRBV9|NA
CASSPQTGDYGYTF
TGTGCCAGCAGCCCGCAGACAGGGGACTATGGCTACACCTTC